A selection of T cell receptor beta chains follows, all from one sample in a study of PD-1 blockade in classical Hodgkin lymphoma. Repertoires were generated with immunoSEQ multiplex PCR, while TCRdb's copy carries only in-frame clones and drops some. The sample contains about 97,000 clones, over 80% of which appear only once. This specimen consisted of peripheral blood mononuclear cells (PBMCs), obtained at baseline. Source of these receptors: a human donor with classical Hodgkin lymphoma. Both conserved end residues are part of each CDR3. The order of the fields is clone size, D gene, J gene, V gene, CDR3 DNA, CDR3 protein. D genes are given only for firm matches. Clone size is not always given. Where it is, it says once, few, many or a class for expanded clones.

size: -; D: TRBD1; J: TRBJ2-2; V: TRBV19; DNA: TGTGCCAGTAGTCCCAGGGGGGGGACAGGGTTCGCCGGGGAGCTGTTTTTT; CDR3: CASSPRGGTGFAGELFF
size: -; D: TRBD2; J: TRBJ2-2; V: TRBV11-3; DNA: TGTGCCAGCAGCTCGGGGGGGAACACCGGGGAGCTGTTTTTT; CDR3: CASSSGGNTGELFF
size: few; D: -; J: TRBJ1-2; V: TRBV19; DNA: TGTGCCAGTAGTATTCCCGTCCACTATGGCTACACCTTC; CDR3: CASSIPVHYGYTF
size: -; D: -; J: TRBJ2-1; V: TRBV7-2; DNA: TGTGCCAGCAGCTTAAGCGGCAGCTCCTACAATGAGCAGTTCTTC; CDR3: CASSLSGSSYNEQFF
size: -; D: -; J: TRBJ2-7; V: TRBV5-1; DNA: TGCGCCAGCAGCTTGCGGGGCTACGAGCAGTACTTC; CDR3: CASSLRGYEQYF
size: -; D: -; J: TRBJ2-3; V: TRBV19; DNA: TGTGCCAGTAGTATAGGCTACAGCACAGATACGCAGTATTTT; CDR3: CASSIGYSTDTQYF
size: -; D: -; J: TRBJ1-4; V: TRBV5-1; DNA: TGCGCCAGCAGCCCGGGGGCGGAGGAAAAACTGTTTTTT; CDR3: CASSPGAEEKLFF
size: -; D: TRBD2; J: TRBJ2-3; V: TRBV6-1; DNA: TGTGCCAGCAGTGCCCTCCGGACTAGCGGAAGCACAGATACGCAGTATTTT; CDR3: CASSALRTSGSTDTQYF
size: -; D: -; J: TRBJ1-1; V: TRBV14; DNA: TGTGCCAGCGGTCTATTCGGATTTGAAGCTTTCTTT; CDR3: CASGLFGFEAFF
size: -; D: TRBD1; J: TRBJ2-1; V: TRBV5-1; DNA: TGCGCCAGCAGCGCTGGGACAGGGGGCAATGAGCAGTTCTTC; CDR3: CASSAGTGGNEQFF
size: once; D: TRBD2; J: TRBJ2-2; V: TRBV12-5; DNA: TGTGCTAGTGGTTTGGCGCTAGCGGCGAACACCGGGGAGCTGTTTTTT; CDR3: CASGLALAANTGELFF
size: -; D: -; J: TRBJ2-7; V: TRBV5-8; DNA: TGTGCCAGCAGGAGGCAACTTGGGGAGCAGTACTTC; CDR3: CASRRQLGEQYF
size: -; D: -; J: TRBJ2-1; V: TRBV28; DNA: TGTGCCAGCAGTTTATTGGCAGGGTCTCGAGGCAATGAGCAGTTCTTC; CDR3: CASSLLAGSRGNEQFF
size: -; D: TRBD2; J: TRBJ2-7; V: TRBV19; DNA: TGTGCCAGTAGTCCCCGGCTTGGGGAGGGCTACGAGCAGTACTTC; CDR3: CASSPRLGEGYEQYF
size: -; D: TRBD1; J: TRBJ1-6; V: TRBV7-2; DNA: TGTGCCAGCAGCTTCAGGGCCCCGGGACAGACTAGGGGGTCACCCCTCCACTTT; CDR3: CASSFRAPGQTRGSPLHF
size: -; D: TRBD1; J: TRBJ1-4; V: TRBV15; DNA: TGTGCCACCAGCAGAGAGCAGACAGGGGGTAATGAAAAACTGTTTTTT; CDR3: CATSREQTGGNEKLFF
size: few; D: TRBD1; J: TRBJ1-2; V: TRBV29-1; DNA: TGCAGCGTTGTTGGACAGGGGGCCTGGGGCTACACCTTC; CDR3: CSVVGQGAWGYTF
size: -; D: TRBD1; J: TRBJ1-5; V: TRBV29-1; DNA: TGCAGCGTTGCTGGGCCCCAGGGGGCCCAGCATTTT; CDR3: CSVAGPQGAQHF
size: -; D: -; J: TRBJ1-5; V: TRBV19; DNA: TGTGCCAGTAGTATTAGGGGTGGACAGCCCCAGCATTTT; CDR3: CASSIRGGQPQHF
size: -; D: -; J: TRBJ2-7; V: TRBV4-2; DNA: TGTGCCAGCAGCCAGGGACCCTACGAGCAGTACTTC; CDR3: CASSQGPYEQYF
size: -; D: TRBD2; J: TRBJ2-1; V: TRBV2; DNA: TGTGCCAGCAGTGGGACTAGCGGGAGAGGGGGTGAGCAGTTCTTC; CDR3: CASSGTSGRGGEQFF
size: few; D: TRBD2; J: TRBJ2-1; V: TRBV7-2; DNA: TGTGCCAGCAGCCCCCGGACTAGCGGGAGATCCTACAATGAGCAGTTCTTC; CDR3: CASSPRTSGRSYNEQFF
size: -; D: -; J: TRBJ1-2; V: TRBV7-2; DNA: TGTGCCAGCAGCAACCCGGACAGCCGTGGCTACACCTTC; CDR3: CASSNPDSRGYTF
size: -; D: TRBD1; J: TRBJ2-7; V: TRBV15; DNA: TGTGCCACCAGCAGAGCCAGAGAAGGGACAGGGAGTCGGCAGTACTTC; CDR3: CATSRAREGTGSRQYF
size: -; D: TRBD1; J: TRBJ2-3; V: TRBV19; DNA: TGTGCCACCAACCCAGGGGGCAGGGCGGCAGATACGCAGTATTTT; CDR3: CATNPGGRAADTQYF
size: few; D: -; J: TRBJ2-2; V: TRBV30; DNA: TGTGCCTGGAAATCGATCGGGGAGCTGTTTTTT; CDR3: CAWKSIGELFF
size: -; D: -; J: TRBJ2-2; V: TRBV5-1; DNA: TGCGCCAGCAGCTTACAGGGCGCATACGGGGAGCTGTTTTTT; CDR3: CASSLQGAYGELFF
size: -; D: -; J: TRBJ2-5; V: TRBV18; DNA: TGTGCCAGCTCACCAGATAATACCGAACGTGGGACCCAGTACTTC; CDR3: CASSPDNTERGTQYF
size: -; D: -; J: TRBJ1-3; V: TRBV5-6; DNA: TGTGCCAGCAGCTATACAGGGCGGGGAAACACCATATATTTT; CDR3: CASSYTGRGNTIYF
size: once; D: -; J: TRBJ1-5; V: TRBV4-2; DNA: TGTGCCAGCAGCCAAAATCCGGAGAGAAATCAGCCCCAGCATTTT; CDR3: CASSQNPERNQPQHF
size: -; D: -; J: TRBJ2-5; V: TRBV6-4; DNA: TGTGCCAGCAGTTCCGGGGCACAAGAGACCCAGTACTTC; CDR3: CASSSGAQETQYF
size: -; D: -; J: TRBJ2-7; V: TRBV19; DNA: TGTGCCAGTAGTAGAAGTACGTTTGGGTACGAGCAGTACTTC; CDR3: CASSRSTFGYEQYF
size: few; D: TRBD2; J: TRBJ2-1; V: TRBV9; DNA: TGTGCCAGCAGCGTTAATAGCGGGACTTACAATGAGCAGTTCTTC; CDR3: CASSVNSGTYNEQFF
size: -; D: TRBD1; J: TRBJ2-7; V: TRBV5-1; DNA: TGCGCCAGCAGCCCGGGACAGGGAGGCTACGAGCAGTACTTC; CDR3: CASSPGQGGYEQYF
size: -; D: -; J: TRBJ2-3; V: TRBV28; DNA: TGTGCCAGCAGTTTTGGCCAGATCGGGGATACGCAGTATTTT; CDR3: CASSFGQIGDTQYF
size: -; D: TRBD2; J: TRBJ2-5; V: TRBV6-6; DNA: TGTGCCAGCAGTTACGGTACTAGCGATTATACCCAGTACTTC; CDR3: CASSYGTSDYTQYF
size: few; D: -; J: TRBJ1-5; V: TRBV27; DNA: TGTGCCAGCAGTTTAAATGGTCAGCCCCAGCATTTT; CDR3: CASSLNGQPQHF
size: -; D: -; J: TRBJ2-5; V: TRBV5-1; DNA: TGCGCCAGCAGCCTTGAAAGCCCAGAGACCCAGTACTTC; CDR3: CASSLESPETQYF
size: -; D: TRBD1; J: TRBJ1-5; V: TRBV28; DNA: TGTGCCAGCCAGGGACAGGATCATCAGCCCCAGCATTTT; CDR3: CASQGQDHQPQHF
size: -; D: TRBD2; J: TRBJ2-1; V: TRBV5-1; DNA: TGCGCCAGCAGCCTAGCGGGAGGTACCTCCTACAATGAGCAGTTCTTC; CDR3: CASSLAGGTSYNEQFF
size: -; D: TRBD1; J: TRBJ2-7; V: TRBV7-9; DNA: TGTGCCAGCAGCTTAGCTAGGGGGCGCGAGTACGAGCAGTACTTC; CDR3: CASSLARGREYEQYF
size: -; D: TRBD1; J: TRBJ2-5; V: TRBV10-3; DNA: TGTGCCATCAGCTCCGGGACAGGGATCCAAGAGACCCAGTACTTC; CDR3: CAISSGTGIQETQYF
size: -; D: -; J: TRBJ2-1; V: TRBV4-3; DNA: TGCGCCAGCAGCCAGGGACTGTCGCCCTCCCAGTTCTTC; CDR3: CASSQGLSPSQFF
size: -; D: -; J: TRBJ2-3; V: TRBV10-3; DNA: TGTGCCATCATGGCAGGGGACACAGATACGCAGTATTTT; CDR3: CAIMAGDTDTQYF
size: -; D: -; J: TRBJ2-6; V: TRBV6-1; DNA: TGTGCCAGCAGTGGCCCCTCCACAGGGACTGGGGCCAACGTCCTGACTTTC; CDR3: CASSGPSTGTGANVLTF
size: few; D: -; J: TRBJ1-5; V: TRBV6-1; DNA: TGTGCCAGCAGTGCCGGCGGGCAGGGTTATAGCAATCAGCCCCAGCATTTT; CDR3: CASSAGGQGYSNQPQHF
size: -; D: TRBD2; J: TRBJ2-2; V: TRBV19; DNA: TGTGCCAGTAGTATGTTTCGGACTAGCGGGAGCGGGGAGCTGTTTTTT; CDR3: CASSMFRTSGSGELFF
size: -; D: TRBD2; J: TRBJ2-1; V: TRBV9; DNA: TGTGCCAGCAGCGCCGGGACTAGCACCTATGAGCAGTTCTTC; CDR3: CASSAGTSTYEQFF